This T cell receptor (beta chain) came from a study of blood T cell repertoires in COVID-19. The CDR3 runs 15 residues. Germline V lookup: CDR1 KGHDR, CDR2 SFDVKD. The ends were cut back, 4 bases at V and 0 bases at J, with 6 bases in the middle. Profiling relied on immunoSEQ multiplex PCR, and the TCRdb table lists in-frame clones only, not all of them. Here the sample spans nearly 200,000 clones, 84% being singletons. Source material: PBMCs or T cells enriched from blood (not recorded which). The TCR comes from a man between 40 and 49 years old who had recovered from COVID-19. V and J are TRBV24-1 and TRBJ2-6; D remains ambiguous. The CDR3 reads CATSESNSGANVLTF. The CDR3 coding sequence is TGTGCCACCAGTGAATCCAACTCTGGGGCCAACGTCCTGACTTTC.